This T cell receptor beta chain was profiled in a study of CD8 T cells in ankylosing spondylitis (dated 2017 in TCRdb). Regarding the research as a whole: T cell receptor beta repertoires were profiled in healthy donors and ankylosing spondylitis patients so that disease-linked TCR variants could be found. The whole study cohort included 90 to 120 healthy donors and 20 to 25 ankylosing spondylitis patients. Samples of peripheral blood were taken, and for ankylosing spondylitis patients, synovial fluid was collected as well.

About this clonotype: The specificity of this receptor is unknown. Base qualities are missing; no much larger clone stands one base away.

This sample was sequenced with an Illumina HiSeq 2500. Quantitative 5'-RACE with molecular barcodes was used to prepare TCR beta libraries. As for the original processing: A new computational method, built on a probabilistic model of VDJ rearrangement, was used to identify disease-linked TCR variants. TCRdb trimmed the raw reads at Q25, called clones with MiXCR and kept productive beta chains. Entries are consolidated by CDR3 protein sequence, retaining the most common genes and DNA. TCRdb, rather than the study authors, made the V and J calls. This sample lists about 220,000 distinct CDR3 sequences; approximately 20% were detected once. The leading ten clones occupy roughly 42% of the sample. Results and caveats for the whole study, not just this receptor: Some motif variants had previously been reported in the synovial fluid and blood of reactive arthritis patients, which suggests shared mechanisms of disease initiation. The disease-linked clones had a CD8+ phenotype and were found at relatively low frequencies in peripheral blood. The disease-linked clones were reported to be significantly enriched in matched synovial fluid samples from ankylosing spondylitis patients. Blood from ankylosing spondylitis patients appeared to be characterized by a TCR beta motif composed of 7 to 9 highly homologous amino acid variants.

For CDR1 and CDR2, the germline V gene (reference sequence) lists DFQATT and SNEGSKA. CDR3 length: 13 amino acids, cysteine to phenylalanine. Of all the DNA, just the CDR3 is kept, 39 bases in frame from base 1. Trimming at the junction amounts to 0 bases on V and 5 bases on J, and the germline ends lie 10 bases apart. The clonotype was recovered from a male donor with ankylosing spondylitis. Sequenced sample: blood, either unsorted or a sorted T cell fraction (not recorded which). The rearranged segments are TRBV20-1 and TRBJ1-2, with a tentative D gene TRBD1 over 5 matching bases. The nucleotides read TGCAGTGCTAGAGATATGGCAGGGTATGGCTACACCTTC. The encoded protein is CSARDMAGYGYTF.